This T cell receptor beta chain was identified in a study of PD-L1 blockade in urothelial cancer. Background on the study: The researchers analyzed blood 3 weeks (second dose) and 6 weeks after treatment start. Counts from blood samples showed a median of 141,255 T cells.

This CDR3 has 13 amino acids. Germline CDR1 and CDR2: SGHKS and YYEKEE (reference sequence). The V and J ends lost 3 bases and 2 bases respectively, with 5 bases between them. As for time point: peripheral blood 6 weeks after treatment start. Patients' urothelial carcinoma was locally advanced or metastatic. The assay was immunoSEQ multiplex PCR, and TCRdb's table has in-frame clones only and misses some. The profile covers around 100,000 clones, with around 93% appearing a single time and around 3.7% taken by the ten largest. The sample was PBMCs, taken around atezolizumab (anti-PD-L1) treatment. The receptor was isolated from a man aged 60-69 years with urothelial cancer. V and J are TRBV5-5 and TRBJ2-2; D remains ambiguous. The CDR3: CASSSLNTGELFF. DNA for the CDR3: TGTGCCAGCAGCTCGTTAAACACCGGGGAGCTGTTTTTT.